This entry concerns a single T cell receptor (beta chain). The antigen remains unidentified. TCRdb's table, derived via immunoSEQ multiplex PCR, lists solely in-frame clones and lacks some. The table shows more than 35,000 clones, with 82% occurring only once. Indicated time point: peripheral blood 6 weeks after treatment start. These data come from a study of PD-L1 blockade in urothelial cancer. Whole-study context: Earlier, patients had received 0 to 3 chemotherapy regimens. Analyzed time points were 3 weeks (second dose) and 6 weeks after therapy began. Median blood clonality was around 0.08, with 75,000 to 100,000 unique TCRs. Overall study findings and caveats: Durable benefit was linked to greater 3-week expansion of tumor-associated blood clones.

This clonotype originated in a man aged 60 to 69 with urothelial cancer. The sequencing here drew on PBMCs, taken around atezolizumab (anti-PD-L1) treatment.

CDR3 amino acids: CASSNRGNQPQHF. CDR3 DNA: TGTGCCAGCAGTAACAGGGGCAATCAGCCCCAGCATTTT. The chain has TRBV6-6 and TRBJ1-5; D may be TRBD1 (6 bases). The germline CDR1 and CDR2 sequences are MNHNY and SVGAGI (reference sequence). The CDR3 spans 13 residues. V shed 5 bases and J shed 2 bases, with 7 bases lying between them.